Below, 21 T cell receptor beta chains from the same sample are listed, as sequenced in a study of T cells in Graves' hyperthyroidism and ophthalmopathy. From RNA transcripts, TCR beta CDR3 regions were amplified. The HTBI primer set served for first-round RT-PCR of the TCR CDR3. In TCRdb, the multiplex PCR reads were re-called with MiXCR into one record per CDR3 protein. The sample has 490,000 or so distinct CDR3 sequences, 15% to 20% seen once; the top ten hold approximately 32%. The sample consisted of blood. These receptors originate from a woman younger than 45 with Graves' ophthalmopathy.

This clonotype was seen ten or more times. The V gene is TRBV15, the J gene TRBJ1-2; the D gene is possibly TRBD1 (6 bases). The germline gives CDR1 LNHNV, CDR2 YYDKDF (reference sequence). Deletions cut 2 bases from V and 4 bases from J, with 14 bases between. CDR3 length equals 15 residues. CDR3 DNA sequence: TGTGCCACCAGCAGAACGGACAGTCCGGGCTATGGCTACACCTTC. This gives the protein CATSRTDSPGYGYTF.

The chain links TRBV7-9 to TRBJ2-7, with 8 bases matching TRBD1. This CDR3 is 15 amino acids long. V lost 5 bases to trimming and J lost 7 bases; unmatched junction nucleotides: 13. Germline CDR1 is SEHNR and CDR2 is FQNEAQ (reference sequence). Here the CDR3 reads CASSPSGTGIREQYF. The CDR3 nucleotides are TGTGCCAGCAGCCCTTCCGGGACAGGTATACGTGAGCAGTACTTC.

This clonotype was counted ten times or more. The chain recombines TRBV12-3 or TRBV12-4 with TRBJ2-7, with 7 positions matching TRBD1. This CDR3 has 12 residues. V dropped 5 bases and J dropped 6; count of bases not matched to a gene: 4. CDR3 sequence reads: CASSRTGREQYF. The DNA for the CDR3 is TGTGCCAGCAGTCGGACAGGTCGCGAGCAGTACTTC.

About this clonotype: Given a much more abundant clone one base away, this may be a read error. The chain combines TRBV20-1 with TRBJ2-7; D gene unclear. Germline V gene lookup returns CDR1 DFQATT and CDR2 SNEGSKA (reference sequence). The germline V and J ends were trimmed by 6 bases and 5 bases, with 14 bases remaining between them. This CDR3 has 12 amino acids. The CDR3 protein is CSAADTSHEQYF. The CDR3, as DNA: TGCAGTGCCGCCGACACTTCCCACGAGCAGTACTTC.

The CDR3 DNA reads as TGTGCCAGCAGCTTAAATCAGGGGCGGCAGTACTTC. Its protein product is CASSLNQGRQYF. This sequence joins TRBV7-9 and TRBJ2-7, with D perhaps TRBD1 (6 bases). Germline CDR1 is SEHNR and CDR2 is FQNEAQ (reference sequence). The CDR3 has 12 amino acids. With 2 bases removed from V and 9 bases from J, the gap between germline ends came to 11 bases.

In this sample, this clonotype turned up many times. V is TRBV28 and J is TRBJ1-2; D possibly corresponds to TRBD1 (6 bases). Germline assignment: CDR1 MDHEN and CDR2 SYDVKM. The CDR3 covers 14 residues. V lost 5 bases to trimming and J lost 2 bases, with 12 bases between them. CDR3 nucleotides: TGTGCCAGCAGTCTAGGGGGTCCAAACTATGGCTACACCTTC. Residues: CASSLGGPNYGYTF.

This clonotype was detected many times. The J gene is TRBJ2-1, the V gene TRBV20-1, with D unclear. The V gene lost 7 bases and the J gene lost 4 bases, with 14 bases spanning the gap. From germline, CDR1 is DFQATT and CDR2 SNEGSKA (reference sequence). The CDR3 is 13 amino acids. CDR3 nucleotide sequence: TGCAGTGTCCCGGTTAATAGTTACAATGAGCAGTTCTTC. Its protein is CSVPVNSYNEQFF.

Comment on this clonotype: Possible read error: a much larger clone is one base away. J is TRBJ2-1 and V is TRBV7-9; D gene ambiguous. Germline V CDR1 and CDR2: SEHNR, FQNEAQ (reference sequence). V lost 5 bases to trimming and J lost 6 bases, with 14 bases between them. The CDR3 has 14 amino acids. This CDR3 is CASSGTGFSNEQFF. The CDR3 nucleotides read TGTGCCAGCAGCGGAACCGGGTTCAGCAATGAGCAGTTCTTC.

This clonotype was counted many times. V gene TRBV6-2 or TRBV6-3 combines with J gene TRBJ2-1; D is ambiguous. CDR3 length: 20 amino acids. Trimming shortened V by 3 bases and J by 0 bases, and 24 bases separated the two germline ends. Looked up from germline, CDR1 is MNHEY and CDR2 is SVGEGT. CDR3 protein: CASSYPTTSTRFSSYNEQFF. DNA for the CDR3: TGTGCCAGCAGTTATCCCACCACGTCAACACGTTTCAGCTCCTACAATGAGCAGTTCTTC.

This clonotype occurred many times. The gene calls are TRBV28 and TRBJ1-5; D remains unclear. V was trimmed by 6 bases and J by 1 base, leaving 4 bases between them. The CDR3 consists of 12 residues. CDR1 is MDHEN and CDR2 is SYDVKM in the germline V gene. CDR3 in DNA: TGTGCCAGCAGGATGAGCAATCAGCCCCAGCATTTT. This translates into CASRMSNQPQHF.

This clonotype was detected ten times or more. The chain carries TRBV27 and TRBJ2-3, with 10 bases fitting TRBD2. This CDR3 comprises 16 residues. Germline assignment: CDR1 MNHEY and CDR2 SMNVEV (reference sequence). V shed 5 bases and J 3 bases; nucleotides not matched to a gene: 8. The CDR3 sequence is CASSDGGTSVTDTQYF. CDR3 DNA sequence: TGTGCCAGCAGTGATGGGGGGACTAGCGTAACAGATACGCAGTATTTT.

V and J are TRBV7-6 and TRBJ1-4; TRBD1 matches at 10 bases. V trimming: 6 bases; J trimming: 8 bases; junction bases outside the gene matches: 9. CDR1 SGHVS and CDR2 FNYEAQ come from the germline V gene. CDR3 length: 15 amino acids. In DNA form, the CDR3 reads TGTGCCAGCAGACCAAGACAGGGGGCGGACGAAAAACTGTTTTTT. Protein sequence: CASRPRQGADEKLFF.

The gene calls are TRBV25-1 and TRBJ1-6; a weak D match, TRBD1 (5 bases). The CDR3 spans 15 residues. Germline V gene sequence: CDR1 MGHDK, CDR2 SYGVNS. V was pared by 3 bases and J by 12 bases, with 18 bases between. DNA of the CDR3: TGTGCCAGCAGTGATCGGTCGGGGGACGCCCGACCCCTCCACTTT. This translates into CASSDRSGDARPLHF.

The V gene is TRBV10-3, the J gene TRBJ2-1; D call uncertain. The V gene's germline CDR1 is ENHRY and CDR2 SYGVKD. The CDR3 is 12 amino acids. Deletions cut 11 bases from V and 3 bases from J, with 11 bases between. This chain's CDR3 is CAVDTGYNEQFF. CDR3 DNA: TGTGCCGTAGACACCGGCTACAATGAGCAGTTCTTC.

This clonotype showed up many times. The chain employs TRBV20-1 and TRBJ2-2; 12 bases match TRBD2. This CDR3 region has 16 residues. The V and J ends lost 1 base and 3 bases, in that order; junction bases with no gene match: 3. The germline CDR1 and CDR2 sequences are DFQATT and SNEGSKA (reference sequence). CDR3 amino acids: CSARALAGGHTGELFF. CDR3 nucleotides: TGCAGTGCTAGAGCCCTAGCGGGAGGGCACACCGGGGAGCTGTTTTTT.

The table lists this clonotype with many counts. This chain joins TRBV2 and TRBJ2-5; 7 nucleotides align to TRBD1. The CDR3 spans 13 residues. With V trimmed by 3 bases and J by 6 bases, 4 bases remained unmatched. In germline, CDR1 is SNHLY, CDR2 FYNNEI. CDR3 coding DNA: TGTGCCAGCAGTGACGGACAGGCGAAGACCCAGTACTTC. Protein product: CASSDGQAKTQYF.

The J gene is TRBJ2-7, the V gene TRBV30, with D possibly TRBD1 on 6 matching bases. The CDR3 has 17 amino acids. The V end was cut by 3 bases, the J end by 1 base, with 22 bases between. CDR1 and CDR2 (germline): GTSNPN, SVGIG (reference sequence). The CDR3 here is CAWSRDRFGYMSYEQYF. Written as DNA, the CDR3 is TGTGCCTGGAGCCGTGACAGGTTTGGTTATATGTCCTACGAGCAGTACTTC.

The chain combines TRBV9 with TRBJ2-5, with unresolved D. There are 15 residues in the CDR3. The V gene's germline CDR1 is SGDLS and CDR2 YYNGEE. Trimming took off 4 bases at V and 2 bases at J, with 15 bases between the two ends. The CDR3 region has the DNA TGTGCCAGCAGCTCGGACGGCGTGAAACAAGAGACCCAGTACTTC. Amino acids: CASSSDGVKQETQYF.

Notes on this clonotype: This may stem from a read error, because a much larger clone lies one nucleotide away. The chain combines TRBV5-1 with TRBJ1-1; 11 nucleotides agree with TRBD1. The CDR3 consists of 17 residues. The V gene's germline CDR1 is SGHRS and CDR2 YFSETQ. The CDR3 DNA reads TGCGCCAGCAAGCGGACAGGGGGCGCCTCCATGAACACTGAAGCTCTCTTT. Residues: CASKRTGGASMNTEALF.

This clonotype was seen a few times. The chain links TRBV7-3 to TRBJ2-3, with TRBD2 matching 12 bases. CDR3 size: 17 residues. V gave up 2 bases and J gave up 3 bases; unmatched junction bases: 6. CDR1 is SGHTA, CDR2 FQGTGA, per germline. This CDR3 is CASSLALAGGFTDTQYF. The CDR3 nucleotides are TGTGCCAGCAGCTTAGCACTAGCGGGAGGATTTACAGATACGCAGTATTTT. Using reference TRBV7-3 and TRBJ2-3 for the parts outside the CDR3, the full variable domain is GAGVSQTPSNKVTEKGKYVELRCDPISGHTALYWYRQSLGQGPEFLIYFQGTGAADDSGLPNDRFFAVRPEGSVSTLKIQRTERGDSAVYLCASSLALAGGFTDTQYFGPGTRLTVL.

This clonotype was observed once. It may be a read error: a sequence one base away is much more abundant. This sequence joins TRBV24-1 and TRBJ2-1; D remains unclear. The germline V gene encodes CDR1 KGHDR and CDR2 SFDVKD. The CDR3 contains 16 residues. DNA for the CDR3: TGTGTCACCAGTGATTTAGGCGGACCCTCTGACAATGAGCAGTTCTTC. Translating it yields CVTSDLGGPSDNEQFF.